Here is one T cell receptor beta chain with its context. Seattle patients were enrolled during active infection and followed longitudinally. The data derive from a study of blood T cell repertoires in COVID-19. Study-wide context: The study drew acute and convalescent COVID-19 samples from the United States, Italy and Spain.

Original data processing: Amplification of reference gene primers was used by the study to estimate nucleated cell counts. Data came from immunoSEQ multiplex PCR; TCRdb stores just in-frame clones and leaves some out. V, J and clone size derive from that table, while D and trimming were established from the DNA sequence. The data show about 160,000 clones, approximately 95% seen once. The CDR3 covers 14 residues. The germline gives CDR1 SNHLY, CDR2 FYNNEI. With 3 bases removed from V and 0 bases from J, the gap between germline ends came to 8 bases. Sequencing was carried out using peripheral blood. The genes are TRBV2 and TRBJ1-1; D gene unclear. The clonotype originates from a woman in her sixties with COVID-19, enrolled during active disease. CDR3 residues: CASSDSSMNTEAFF. CDR3 bases: TGTGCCAGCAGTGATAGCAGTATGAACACTGAAGCTTTCTTT.